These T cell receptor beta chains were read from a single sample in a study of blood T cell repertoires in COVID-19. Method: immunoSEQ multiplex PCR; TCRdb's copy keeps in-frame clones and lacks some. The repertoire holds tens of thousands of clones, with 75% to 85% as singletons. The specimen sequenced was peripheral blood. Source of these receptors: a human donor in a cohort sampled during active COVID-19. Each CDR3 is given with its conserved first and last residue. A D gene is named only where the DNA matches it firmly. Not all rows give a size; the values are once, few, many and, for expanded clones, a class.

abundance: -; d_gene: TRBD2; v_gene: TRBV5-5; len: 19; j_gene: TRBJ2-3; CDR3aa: CASSLYGGSGRAGTDTQYF; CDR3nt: TGTGCCAGCAGCTTGTATGGGGGTAGCGGGAGGGCCGGTACAGATACGCAGTATTTT
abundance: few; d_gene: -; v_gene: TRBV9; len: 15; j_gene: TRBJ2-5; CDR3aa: CASSVDSGRGETQYF; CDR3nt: TGTGCCAGCAGCGTGGATTCAGGCAGGGGAGAGACCCAGTACTTC
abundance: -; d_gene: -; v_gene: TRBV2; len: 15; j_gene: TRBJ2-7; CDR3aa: CASSGPQGSSYEQYF; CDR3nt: TGTGCCAGCAGTGGCCCACAGGGATCCTCCTACGAGCAGTACTTC
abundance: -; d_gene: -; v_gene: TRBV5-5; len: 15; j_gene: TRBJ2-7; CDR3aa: CASSSTWRGLGEQYF; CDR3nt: TGTGCCAGCAGCTCAACCTGGAGGGGATTAGGCGAGCAGTACTTC
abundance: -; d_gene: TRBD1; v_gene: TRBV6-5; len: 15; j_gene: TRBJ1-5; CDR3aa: CASSAGTDSNQPQHF; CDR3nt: TGTGCCAGCAGCGCGGGGACAGATAGCAATCAGCCCCAGCATTTT
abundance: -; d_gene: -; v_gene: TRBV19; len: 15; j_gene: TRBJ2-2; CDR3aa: CASSYNIMNTGELFF; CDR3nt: TGTGCCAGTAGTTACAACATAATGAACACCGGGGAGCTGTTTTTT
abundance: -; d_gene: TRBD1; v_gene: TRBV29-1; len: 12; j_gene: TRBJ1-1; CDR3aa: CSVTGGETEAFF; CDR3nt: TGCAGCGTTACAGGGGGAGAAACTGAAGCTTTCTTT
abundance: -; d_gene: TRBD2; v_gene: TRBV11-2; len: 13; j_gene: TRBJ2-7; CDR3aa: CASSGTSSYEQYF; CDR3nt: TGTGCCAGCAGCGGGACTAGCTCCTACGAGCAGTACTTC
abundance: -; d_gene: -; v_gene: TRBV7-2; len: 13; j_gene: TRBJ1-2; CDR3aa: CASSLERVYGYTF; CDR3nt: TGTGCCAGCAGCCTGGAGCGTGTTTATGGCTACACCTTC
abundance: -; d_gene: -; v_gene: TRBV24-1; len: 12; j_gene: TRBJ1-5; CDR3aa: CATSERSQPQHF; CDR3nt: TGTGCCACCAGTGAAAGGAGCCAGCCCCAGCATTTT
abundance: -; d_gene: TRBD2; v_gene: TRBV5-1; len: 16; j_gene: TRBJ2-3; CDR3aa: CASSPDGSGSSDTQYF; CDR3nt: TGCGCCAGCAGCCCCGACGGGAGCGGGAGTTCAGATACGCAGTATTTT
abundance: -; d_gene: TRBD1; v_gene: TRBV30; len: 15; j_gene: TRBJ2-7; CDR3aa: CAWSVYGTGGYEQYF; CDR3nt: TGTGCCTGGAGTGTTTATGGGACAGGGGGCTACGAGCAGTACTTC
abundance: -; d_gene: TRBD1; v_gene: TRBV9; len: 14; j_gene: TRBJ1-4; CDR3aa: CASSAQGADEKLFF; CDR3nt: TGTGCCAGCAGCGCCCAGGGGGCCGATGAAAAACTGTTTTTT
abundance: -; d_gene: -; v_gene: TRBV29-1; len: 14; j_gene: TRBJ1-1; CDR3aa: CSVQVGSRNTEAFF; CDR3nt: TGCAGCGTACAGGTGGGTTCAAGGAACACTGAAGCTTTCTTT
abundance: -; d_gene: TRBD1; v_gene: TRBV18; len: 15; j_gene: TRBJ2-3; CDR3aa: CASSPPSRGRDTQYF; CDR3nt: TGTGCCAGCTCACCACCGAGTAGGGGGCGAGATACGCAGTATTTT
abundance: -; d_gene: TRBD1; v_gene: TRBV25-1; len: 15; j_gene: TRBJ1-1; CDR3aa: CASSDRGTGNTEAFF; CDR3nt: TGTGCCAGCAGTGATCGAGGGACAGGGAACACTGAAGCTTTCTTT
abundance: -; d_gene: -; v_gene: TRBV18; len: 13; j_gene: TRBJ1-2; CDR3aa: CASSPGQGGGYTF; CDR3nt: TGTGCCAGCTCACCAGGGCAGGGTGGTGGCTACACCTTC
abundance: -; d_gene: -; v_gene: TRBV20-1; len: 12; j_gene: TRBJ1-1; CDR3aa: CSASPSSTEAFF; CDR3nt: TGCAGTGCTAGTCCGAGTTCTACTGAAGCTTTCTTT
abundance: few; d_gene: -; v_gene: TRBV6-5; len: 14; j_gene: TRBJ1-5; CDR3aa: CASSYSRSNQPQHF; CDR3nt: TGTGCCAGCAGTTACTCGAGAAGCAATCAGCCCCAGCATTTT
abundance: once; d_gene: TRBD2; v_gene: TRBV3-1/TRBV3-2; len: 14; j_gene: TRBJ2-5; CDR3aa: CASSQFGGGETQYF; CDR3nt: TGTGCCAGCAGCCAATTCGGGGGGGGAGAGACCCAGTACTTC
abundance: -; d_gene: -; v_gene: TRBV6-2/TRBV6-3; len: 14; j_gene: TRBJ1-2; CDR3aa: CASRRDWAPDGYTF; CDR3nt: TGTGCCAGCCGCCGGGACTGGGCTCCAGATGGCTACACCTTC
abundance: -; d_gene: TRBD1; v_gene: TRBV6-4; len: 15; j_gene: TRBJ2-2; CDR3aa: CASRPGGGNTGELFF; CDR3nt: TGTGCCAGCAGACCAGGGGGTGGAAACACCGGGGAGCTGTTTTTT
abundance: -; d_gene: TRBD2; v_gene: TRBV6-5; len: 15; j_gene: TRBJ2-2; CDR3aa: CASSPSGRGTGELFF; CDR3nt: TGTGCCAGCAGTCCTAGCGGGAGAGGCACCGGGGAGCTGTTTTTT
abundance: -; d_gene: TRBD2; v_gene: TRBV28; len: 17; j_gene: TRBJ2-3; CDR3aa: CASSLGFRLAGTDTQYF; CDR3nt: TGTGCCAGCAGTTTAGGGTTTAGACTAGCTGGCACAGATACGCAGTATTTT